A single sample gave rise to the 16 T cell receptor beta chains below, sequenced in a study of shared clonotypes between healthy human individuals. Assay: immunoSEQ multiplex PCR; the TCRdb copy retains only in-frame clones and omits some. This sample yields a few million clones, of which approximately 92% are seen a single time; roughly 0.15% belongs to the top ten. Sequences were obtained from naive CD4+ T cells sorted from blood. Subset of the sample: CD45RA+ positively selected. The receptors originated from a man aged 18 to 35 in good health.

The chain couples TRBV10-3 to TRBJ2-5, with a possible D match to TRBD2 (5 bases). The CDR3 covers 15 residues. V lost 6 bases, J lost 3 bases, and 17 bases lay in between. Per the germline V gene, CDR1 is ENHRY and CDR2 is SYGVKD. The CDR3 bases are TGTGCCATCAGCGGTGAGAGTCTCGGGGAAGAGACCCAGTACTTC. Amino acids: CAISGESLGEETQYF.

V is TRBV6-1 and J is TRBJ2-3; D tentatively fits TRBD1 or TRBD2 (6 bases each). Germline CDR1 reads MNHNS; CDR2 reads SASEGT. V was cut by 8 bases and J by 5 bases, with 14 bases left in between. The CDR3 sequence is 13 residues long. CDR3 amino acids: CASVGGLGDTQYF. CDR3 nucleotides: TGTGCCAGCGTGGGGGGCTTGGGAGATACGCAGTATTTT.

J is TRBJ2-1 and V is TRBV10-1, with 12 bases identical to TRBD2. The ends lost 4 bases at V and 8 bases at J; junction bases unmatched: 9. This CDR3 is built from 16 residues. Germline V gene sequence: CDR1 WNHNN, CDR2 SYGVQD (reference sequence). CDR3: CASSVMTSGSPHEQFF. CDR3 nucleotides: TGCGCCAGCAGTGTGATGACTAGCGGGAGTCCCCATGAGCAGTTCTTC.

The table lists this clone with a count of one. The chain has TRBV6-5 and TRBJ1-2; D might be TRBD1 (5 bases). Germline values: CDR1 MNHEY, CDR2 SVGAGI. The ends were cut back, 2 bases at V and 4 bases at J, with 11 bases in the middle. The CDR3 extends over 14 amino acids. CDR3 nucleotide sequence: TGTGCCAGCAGTTACACGGGACTTGGCTATGGCTACACCTTC. Protein product: CASSYTGLGYGYTF.

The rearrangement links TRBV6-5 to TRBJ1-2; 7 bases are shared with TRBD1. Germline V gives CDR1 MNHEY, CDR2 SVGAGI. The CDR3 length is 14 residues. With 10 bases clipped from V and 4 bases from J, the junction kept 12 bases outside the gene matches. Written as DNA, the CDR3 is TGTGCCACCACCGGGACAGCAAAACCCTATGGCTACACCTTC. It encodes CATTGTAKPYGYTF.

The CDR3 reads CASSPDYLPGRLYEQYF. The CDR3 region has the DNA TGTGCCAGCAGCCCGGATTATTTACCGGGACGGCTATACGAGCAGTACTTC. The genes are TRBV14 and TRBJ2-7; D possibly uses TRBD1 or TRBD2 (5 bases each). Trimming shortened V by 4 bases and J by 4 bases, and 23 bases separated the two germline ends. From germline, CDR1 is SGHDN and CDR2 FVKESK. CDR3 length equals 17 residues.

This sequence joins TRBV29-1 and TRBJ2-3; 8 bases map to TRBD2. CDR3 length: 12 amino acids. CDR1 and CDR2 (germline): SQVTM, ANQGSEA. Trimming removed 7 bases from V and 2 bases from J; junction bases left unmatched: 2. CDR3 sequence reads: CSGAGATDTQYF. The CDR3 DNA reads as TGCAGCGGAGCGGGAGCCACAGATACGCAGTATTTT.

The rearrangement links TRBV7-2 to TRBJ2-3, with 10 bases fitting TRBD2. V was clipped by 2 bases and J by 5 bases; unmatched bases: 7. CDR1 is SGHTA, CDR2 FQGNSA, per germline. This CDR3 contains 16 residues. The CDR3 is CASSLNPSGSGDTQYF. CDR3 coding DNA: TGTGCCAGCAGCTTAAACCCTAGCGGGAGTGGAGATACGCAGTATTTT. The full variable domain, in which reference TRBV7-2 and TRBJ2-3 provide the parts outside the CDR3, is GAGVSQSPSNKVTEKGKDVELRCDPISGHTALYWYRQSLGQGLEFLIYFQGNSAPDKSGLPSDRFSAERTGGSVSTLTIQRTQQEDSAVYLCASSLNPSGSGDTQYFGPGTRLTVL.

J is TRBJ2-4 and V is TRBV28; weak D call: TRBD2 (5 bases). The CDR3 has 14 amino acids. The V and J ends lost 1 base and 7 bases respectively, with 11 bases between them. Germline V gives CDR1 MDHEN, CDR2 SYDVKM. The DNA for the CDR3 is TGTGCCAGCAGTTTATTCCAGGACTTCAACATTCAGTACTTC. Amino acids: CASSLFQDFNIQYF.

The chain is built from TRBV6-1 and TRBJ2-3; possible D gene TRBD1, 6 bases. The germline V gene has CDR1 MNHNS and CDR2 SASEGT. Trimming took 4 bases from V and 4 from J, leaving 9 bases between them. This CDR3 is 13 amino acids long. The CDR3 here is CASSVQGPDTQYF. CDR3 bases: TGTGCCAGCAGTGTACAGGGTCCAGATACGCAGTATTTT.

The gene calls are TRBV6-4 and TRBJ2-2, with a tentative D call TRBD2 (6 bases). The CDR3 runs 13 residues. Germline-derived CDR1 and CDR2 are MRHNA and SNTAGT. V lost 10 bases, J lost 1 base, and 10 bases lay in between. Written as DNA, the CDR3 is TGTGCCACCCGGAGGGAGAACACCGGGGAGCTGTTTTTT. This encodes CATRRENTGELFF.

The chain combines TRBV19 with TRBJ2-5; 7 bases line up with TRBD1. This CDR3 has 16 amino acids. J gave up 4 bases and V 3 bases, and 11 bases lay outside the gene matches. Germline values: CDR1 LNHDA, CDR2 SQIVND (reference sequence). CDR3 sequence: CASSIGVWGQRETQYF. CDR3 nucleotide sequence: TGTGCCAGTAGTATTGGGGTCTGGGGACAGAGAGAGACCCAGTACTTC.

The rearrangement links TRBV7-6 to TRBJ2-3; no definite D call. CDR1 is SGHVS and CDR2 is FNYEAQ in the germline V gene. The CDR3 contains 13 residues. Trimming took off 1 base at V and 8 bases at J, with 10 bases between the two ends. The CDR3 nucleotides read TGTGCCAGCAGCTTAGAATCGGCAGCTACGCAGTATTTT. Its protein product is CASSLESAATQYF.

This clone was seen just once. One end of the junction fails to match germline, which may point to a read error. V usage is TRBV7-9 and J usage is TRBJ1-1, with 7 positions matching TRBD1. Germline CDR1 SEHNR, CDR2 FQNEAQ (reference sequence). CDR3 length: 9 residues. CDR3 DNA: TGTGCCAGCAGCATCGGGACAGATTTT. This gives the protein CASSIGTDF.

V and J are TRBV11-2 and TRBJ1-2; D not resolved. This CDR3 is 14 amino acids long. V was trimmed by 0 bases and J by 4 bases, leaving 9 bases between them. The germline gives CDR1 SGHAT, CDR2 FQNNGV. The CDR3 is CASSLDGGLYGYTF. Written as DNA, the CDR3 is TGTGCCAGCAGCTTAGATGGAGGCCTCTATGGCTACACCTTC.

This sequence joins TRBV4-3 and TRBJ1-1; D is ambiguous. The V gene's germline CDR1 is LGHNA and CDR2 YSLEER. Trimming left V 0 bases short and J 3 bases short, with 11 bases between. The CDR3 is 15 residues long. Here the CDR3 DNA reads TGCGCCAGCAGCCAAGATCTGGGATTTGACACTGAAGCTTTCTTT. This gives the protein CASSQDLGFDTEAFF.